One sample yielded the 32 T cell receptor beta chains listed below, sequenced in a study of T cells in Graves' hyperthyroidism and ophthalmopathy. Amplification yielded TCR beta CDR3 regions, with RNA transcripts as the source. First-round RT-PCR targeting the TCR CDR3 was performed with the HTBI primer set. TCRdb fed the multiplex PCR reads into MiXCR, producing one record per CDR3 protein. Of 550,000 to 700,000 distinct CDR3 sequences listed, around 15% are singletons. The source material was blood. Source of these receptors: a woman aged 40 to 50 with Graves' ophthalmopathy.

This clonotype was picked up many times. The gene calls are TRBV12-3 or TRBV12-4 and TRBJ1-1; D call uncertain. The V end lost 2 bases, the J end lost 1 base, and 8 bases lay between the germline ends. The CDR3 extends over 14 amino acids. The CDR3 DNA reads TGTGCCAGCAGTTTAAGGGCAGGGAACACTGAAGCTTTCTTT. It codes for CASSLRAGNTEAFF.

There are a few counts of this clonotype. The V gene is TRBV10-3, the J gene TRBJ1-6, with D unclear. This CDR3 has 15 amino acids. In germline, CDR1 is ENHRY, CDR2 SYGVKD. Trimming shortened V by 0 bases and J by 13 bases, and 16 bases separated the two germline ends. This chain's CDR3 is CAISESSGTMRPLHF. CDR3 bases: TGTGCCATCAGTGAGTCTTCGGGAACGATGCGGCCCCTCCACTTT.

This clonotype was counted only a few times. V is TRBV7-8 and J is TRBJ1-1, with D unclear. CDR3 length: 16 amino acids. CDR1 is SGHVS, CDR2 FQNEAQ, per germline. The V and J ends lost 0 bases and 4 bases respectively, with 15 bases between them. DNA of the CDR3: TGTGCCAGCAGCTTAGCGGAACCTCCCCGGGGCACTGAAGCTTTCTTT. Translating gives CASSLAEPPRGTEAFF.

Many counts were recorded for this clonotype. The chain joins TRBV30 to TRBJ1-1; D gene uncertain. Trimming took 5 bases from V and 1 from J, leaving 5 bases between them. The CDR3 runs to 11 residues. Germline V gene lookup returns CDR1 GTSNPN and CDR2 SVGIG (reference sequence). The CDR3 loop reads CAWRTNTEAFF. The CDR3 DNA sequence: TGTGCCTGGCGTACGAACACTGAAGCTTTCTTT.

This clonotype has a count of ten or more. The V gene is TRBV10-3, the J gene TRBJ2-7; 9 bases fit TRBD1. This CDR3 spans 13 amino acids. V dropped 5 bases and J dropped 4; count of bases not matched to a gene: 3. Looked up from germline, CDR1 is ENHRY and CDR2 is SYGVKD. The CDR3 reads CAISPGQGYEQYF. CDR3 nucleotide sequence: TGTGCCATCAGTCCGGGACAGGGTTACGAGCAGTACTTC.

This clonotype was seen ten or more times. The chain's CDR3 is CASSGFPPNFGNTIYF. CDR3 in DNA: TGTGCCAGCAGTGGATTCCCCCCGAACTTTGGAAACACCATATATTTT. The chain has TRBV6-1 and TRBJ1-3; unclear D gene. The CDR3 totals 16 residues. Trimming removed 4 bases from V and 3 bases from J, with 16 bases in between. CDR1 is MNHNS and CDR2 is SASEGT in the germline V gene.

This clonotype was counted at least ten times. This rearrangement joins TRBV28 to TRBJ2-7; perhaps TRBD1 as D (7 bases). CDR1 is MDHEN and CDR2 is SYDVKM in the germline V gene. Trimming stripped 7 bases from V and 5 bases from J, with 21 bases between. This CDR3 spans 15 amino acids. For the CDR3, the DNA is TGTGCCAGCACTCTCCGGGACAGCGGGTTTGACGAGCAGTACTTC. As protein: CASTLRDSGFDEQYF.

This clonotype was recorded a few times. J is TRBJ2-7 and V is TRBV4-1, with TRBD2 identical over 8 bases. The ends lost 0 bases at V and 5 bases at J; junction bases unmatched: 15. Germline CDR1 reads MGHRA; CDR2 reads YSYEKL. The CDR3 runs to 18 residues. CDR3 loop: CASSQEVGAAGVLDEQYF. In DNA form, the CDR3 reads TGCGCCAGCAGCCAAGAGGTCGGCGCAGCGGGAGTTCTCGACGAGCAGTACTTC.

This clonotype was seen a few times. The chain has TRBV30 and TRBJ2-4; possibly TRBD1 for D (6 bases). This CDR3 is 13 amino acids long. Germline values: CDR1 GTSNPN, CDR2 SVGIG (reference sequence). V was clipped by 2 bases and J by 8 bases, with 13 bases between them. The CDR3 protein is CAWSTGSGDIQYF. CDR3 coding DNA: TGTGCCTGGAGTACAGGGTCCGGGGACATTCAGTACTTC.

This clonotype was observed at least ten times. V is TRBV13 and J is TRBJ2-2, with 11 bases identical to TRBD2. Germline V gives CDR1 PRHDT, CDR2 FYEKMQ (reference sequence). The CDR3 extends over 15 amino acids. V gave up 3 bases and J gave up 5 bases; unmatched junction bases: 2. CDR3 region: CASSLTSGKTGELFF. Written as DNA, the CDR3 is TGTGCCAGCAGCTTGACTAGCGGGAAAACCGGGGAGCTGTTTTTT.

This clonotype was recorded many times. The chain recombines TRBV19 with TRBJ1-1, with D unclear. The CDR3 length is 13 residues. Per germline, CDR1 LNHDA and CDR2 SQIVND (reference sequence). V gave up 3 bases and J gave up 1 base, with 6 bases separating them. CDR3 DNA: TGTGCCAGTAGTATTTTTGGGAACACTGAAGCTTTCTTT. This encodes CASSIFGNTEAFF.

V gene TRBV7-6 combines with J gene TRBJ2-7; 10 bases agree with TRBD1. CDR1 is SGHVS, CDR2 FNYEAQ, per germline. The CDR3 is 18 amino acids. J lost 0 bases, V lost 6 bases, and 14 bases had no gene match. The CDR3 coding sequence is TGTGCCAGCAGTCCCCGGACAGGGGGTTCCCTTAACTCCTACGAGCAGTACTTC. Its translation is CASSPRTGGSLNSYEQYF. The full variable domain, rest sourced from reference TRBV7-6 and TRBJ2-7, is GAGVSQSPRYKVTKRGQDVALRCDPISGHVSLYWYRQALGQGPEFLTYFNYEAQQDKSGLPNDRFSAERPEGSISTLTIQRTEQRDSAMYRCASSPRTGGSLNSYEQYFGPGTRLTVT.

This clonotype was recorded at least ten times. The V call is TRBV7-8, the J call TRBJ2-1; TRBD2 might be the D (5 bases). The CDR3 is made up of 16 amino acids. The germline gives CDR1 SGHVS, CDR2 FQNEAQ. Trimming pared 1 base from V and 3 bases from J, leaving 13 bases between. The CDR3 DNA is TGTGCCAGCAGCTTAGTCGGGGAACGTAGCTACAATGAGCAGTTCTTC. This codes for CASSLVGERSYNEQFF.

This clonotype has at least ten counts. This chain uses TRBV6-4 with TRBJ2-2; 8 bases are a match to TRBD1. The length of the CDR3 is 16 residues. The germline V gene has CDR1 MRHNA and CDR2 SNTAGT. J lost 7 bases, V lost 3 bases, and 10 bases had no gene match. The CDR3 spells CASSESSGGFGGELFF. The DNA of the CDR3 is TGTGCCAGCAGTGAATCGTCAGGGGGCTTTGGCGGGGAGCTGTTTTTT.

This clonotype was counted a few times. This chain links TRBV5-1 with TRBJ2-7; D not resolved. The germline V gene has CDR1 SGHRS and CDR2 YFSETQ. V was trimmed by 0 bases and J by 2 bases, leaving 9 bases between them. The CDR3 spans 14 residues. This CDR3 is CASSLVQEPYEQYF. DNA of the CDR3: TGCGCCAGCAGCTTGGTTCAGGAGCCCTACGAGCAGTACTTC.

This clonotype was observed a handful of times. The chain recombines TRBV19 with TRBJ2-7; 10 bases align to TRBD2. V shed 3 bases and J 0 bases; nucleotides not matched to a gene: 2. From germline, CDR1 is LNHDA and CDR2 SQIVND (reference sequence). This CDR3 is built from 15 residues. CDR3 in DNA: TGTGCCAGTAGTATCGGACTAGCGGTCTCCTACGAGCAGTACTTC. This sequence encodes CASSIGLAVSYEQYF.

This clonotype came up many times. The CDR3 here is CASRRTGAPYEQYF. DNA of the CDR3: TGTGCCAGCAGACGAACGGGGGCCCCTTACGAGCAGTACTTC. The chain uses TRBV28 and TRBJ2-7; D is perhaps TRBD1 or TRBD2 (6 bases each). The CDR3 loop spans 14 amino acids. Between the trimmed V and J ends, which lost 6 bases and 4 bases, there was a span of 16 bases. The germline CDR1 and CDR2 sequences are MDHEN and SYDVKM.

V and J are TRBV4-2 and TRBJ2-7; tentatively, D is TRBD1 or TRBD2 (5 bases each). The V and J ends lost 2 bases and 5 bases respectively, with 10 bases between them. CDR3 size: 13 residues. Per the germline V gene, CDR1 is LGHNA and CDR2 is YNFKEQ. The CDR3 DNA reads TGTGCCAGCAGCCAAAGGATGGGGGACGAGCAGTACTTC. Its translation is CASSQRMGDEQYF.

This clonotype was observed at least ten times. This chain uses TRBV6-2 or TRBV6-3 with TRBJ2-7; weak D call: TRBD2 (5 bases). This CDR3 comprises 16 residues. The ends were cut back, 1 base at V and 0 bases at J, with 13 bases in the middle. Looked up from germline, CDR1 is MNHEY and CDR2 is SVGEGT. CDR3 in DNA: TGTGCCAGCAGTTACTTACCGGGAACTAGCTCCTACGAGCAGTACTTC. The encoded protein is CASSYLPGTSSYEQYF.

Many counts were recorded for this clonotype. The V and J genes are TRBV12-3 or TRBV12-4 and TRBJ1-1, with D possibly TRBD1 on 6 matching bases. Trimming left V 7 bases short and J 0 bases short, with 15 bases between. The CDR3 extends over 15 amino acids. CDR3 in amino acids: CASTPGQTMNTEAFF. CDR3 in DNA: TGTGCCAGCACCCCGGGACAAACGATGAACACTGAAGCTTTCTTT.

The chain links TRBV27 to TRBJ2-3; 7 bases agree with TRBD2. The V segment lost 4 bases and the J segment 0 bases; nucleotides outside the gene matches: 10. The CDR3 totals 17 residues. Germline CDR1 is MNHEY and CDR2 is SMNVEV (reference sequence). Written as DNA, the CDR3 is TGTGCCAGCAGTTCCCTGACTAGCTGGACTAGCACAGATACGCAGTATTTT. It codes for CASSSLTSWTSTDTQYF.

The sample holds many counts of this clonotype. CDR3 protein: CASSSPGIPLNTEAFF. CDR3 bases: TGTGCCAGCAGCTCACCAGGGATACCTTTGAACACTGAAGCTTTCTTT. The chain uses TRBV11-2 and TRBJ1-1; a weak D match, TRBD1 (5 bases). Germline loops: CDR1 SGHAT, CDR2 FQNNGV. Trimming removed 4 bases at V and 0 bases at J, with 15 bases between. The CDR3 is 16 amino acids. Full variable domain (rest looked up from reference TRBV11-2 and TRBJ1-1): EAGVAQSPRYKIIEKRQSVAFWCNPISGHATLYWYQQILGQGPKLLIQFQNNGVVDDSQLPKDRFSAERLKGVDSTLKIQPAKLEDSAVYLCASSSPGIPLNTEAFFGQGTRLTVV.

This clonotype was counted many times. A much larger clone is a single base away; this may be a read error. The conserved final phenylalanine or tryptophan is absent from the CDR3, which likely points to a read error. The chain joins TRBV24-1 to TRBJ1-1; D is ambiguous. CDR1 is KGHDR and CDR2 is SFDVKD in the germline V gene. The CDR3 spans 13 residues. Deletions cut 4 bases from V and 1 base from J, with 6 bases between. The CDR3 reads CATSDDQNTEAFS. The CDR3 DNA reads TGTGCCACCAGTGACGATCAGAACACTGAAGCTTTCTCT.

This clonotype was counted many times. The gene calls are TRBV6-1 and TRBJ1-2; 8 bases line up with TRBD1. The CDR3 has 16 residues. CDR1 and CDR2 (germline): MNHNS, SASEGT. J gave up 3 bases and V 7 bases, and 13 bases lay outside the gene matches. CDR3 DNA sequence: TGTGCCAGCACCCGACAGGGGCCCTCTATGGACTATGGCTACACCTTC. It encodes CASTRQGPSMDYGYTF.

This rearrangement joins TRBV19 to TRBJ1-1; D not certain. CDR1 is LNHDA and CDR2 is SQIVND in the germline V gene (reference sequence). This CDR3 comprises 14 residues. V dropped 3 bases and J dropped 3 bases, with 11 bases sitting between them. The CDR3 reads CASSIEREDTEAFF. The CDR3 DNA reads TGTGCCAGTAGTATTGAAAGGGAGGACACTGAAGCTTTCTTT.

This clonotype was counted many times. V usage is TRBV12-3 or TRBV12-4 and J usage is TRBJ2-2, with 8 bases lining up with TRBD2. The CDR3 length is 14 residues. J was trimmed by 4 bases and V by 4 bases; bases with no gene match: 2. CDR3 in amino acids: CASSSLAGTGELFF. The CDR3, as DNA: TGTGCCAGCAGTTCCCTAGCGGGCACCGGGGAGCTGTTTTTT.

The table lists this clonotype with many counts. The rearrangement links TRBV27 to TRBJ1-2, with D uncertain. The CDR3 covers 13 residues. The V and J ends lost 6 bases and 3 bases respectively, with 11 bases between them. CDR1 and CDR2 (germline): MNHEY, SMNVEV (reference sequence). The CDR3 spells CASRPGLDYGYTF. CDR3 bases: TGTGCCAGCAGGCCGGGTCTCGACTATGGCTACACCTTC.

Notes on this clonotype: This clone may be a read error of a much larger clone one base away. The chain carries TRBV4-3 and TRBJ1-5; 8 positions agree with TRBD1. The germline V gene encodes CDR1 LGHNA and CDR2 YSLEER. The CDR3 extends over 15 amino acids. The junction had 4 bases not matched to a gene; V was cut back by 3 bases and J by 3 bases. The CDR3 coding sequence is TGCGCCAGCAGCCAGGACAGGGTGGACAATCAGCCCCAGCATTTT. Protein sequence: CASSQDRVDNQPQHF.

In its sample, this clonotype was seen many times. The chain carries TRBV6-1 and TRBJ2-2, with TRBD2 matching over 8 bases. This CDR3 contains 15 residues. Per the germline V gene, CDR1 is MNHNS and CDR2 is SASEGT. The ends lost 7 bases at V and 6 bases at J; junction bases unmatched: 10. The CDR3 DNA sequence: TGTGCCAGCACCAGACTTAGCGGGACTCCCGGGGAGCTGTTTTTT. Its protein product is CASTRLSGTPGELFF.

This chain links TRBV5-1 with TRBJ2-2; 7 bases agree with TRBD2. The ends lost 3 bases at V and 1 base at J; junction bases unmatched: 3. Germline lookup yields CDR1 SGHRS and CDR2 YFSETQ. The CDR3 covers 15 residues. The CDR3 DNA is TGCGCCAGCAGCTCGGGACTAAAGAACACCGGGGAGCTGTTTTTT. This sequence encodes CASSSGLKNTGELFF.

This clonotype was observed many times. The CDR3 nucleotides are TGTGCCATCAGTGAGGGAGGTAGGGAGCAGTACTTC. This codes for CAISEGGREQYF. J is TRBJ2-7 and V is TRBV10-3, with a weak D call TRBD2 (5 bases). Germline V gives CDR1 ENHRY, CDR2 SYGVKD. V was trimmed by 2 bases and J by 7 bases, leaving 9 bases between them. This CDR3 is built from 12 residues.

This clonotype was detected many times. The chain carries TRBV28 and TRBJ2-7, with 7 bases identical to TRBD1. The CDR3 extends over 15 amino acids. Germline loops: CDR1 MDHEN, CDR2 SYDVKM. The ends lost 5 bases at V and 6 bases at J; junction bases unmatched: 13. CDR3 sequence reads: CASSTFRTGESEQYF. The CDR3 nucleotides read TGTGCCAGCAGTACGTTTAGAACAGGGGAATCCGAGCAGTACTTC.